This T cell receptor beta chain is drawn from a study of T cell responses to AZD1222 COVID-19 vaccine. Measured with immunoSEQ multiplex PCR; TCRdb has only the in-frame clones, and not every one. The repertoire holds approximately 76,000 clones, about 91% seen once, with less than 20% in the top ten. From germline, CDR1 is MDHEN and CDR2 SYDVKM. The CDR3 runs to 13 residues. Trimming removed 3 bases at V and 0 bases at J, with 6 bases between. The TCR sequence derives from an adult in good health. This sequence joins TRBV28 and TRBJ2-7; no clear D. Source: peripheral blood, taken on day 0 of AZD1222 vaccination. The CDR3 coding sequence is TGTGCCAGCAGTTTTCAAAGCTCCTACGAGCAGTACTTC. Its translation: CASSFQSSYEQYF.